This entry lists 27 T cell receptor beta chains sequenced from one sample in a study of tumour-infiltrating T cells in Burkitt lymphoma. Clones were read by immunoSEQ multiplex PCR, and TCRdb kept only the in-frame ones, dropping some. Of about 2,900 clones in the sample, 14% are singletons; the top ten hold about 3.3%. Input material: tumor tissue. The receptors were gathered from a human donor with Burkitt lymphoma.

This chain connects TRBV9 to TRBJ2-7; D uncertain. This CDR3 has 12 amino acids. Germline assignment: CDR1 SGDLS and CDR2 YYNGEE. V was cut by 0 bases and J by 7 bases, with 8 bases left in between. The CDR3 nucleotides are TGTGCCAGCAGCGTAGTTGGCGGTGAGCAGTACTTC. It codes for CASSVVGGEQYF.

This clone occurred a few times. The CDR3 loop reads CASTASGSYEQYF. The CDR3 nucleotides are TGTGCCAGCACGGCTAGCGGTTCCTACGAGCAGTACTTC. The J gene is TRBJ2-7, the V gene TRBV2; 7 bases line up with TRBD2. J was trimmed by 1 base and V by 7 bases; bases with no gene match: 4. Germline loops: CDR1 SNHLY, CDR2 FYNNEI. The CDR3 length is 13 residues. The variable domain in full, with the rest retrieved from reference TRBV2 and TRBJ2-7, is EPEVTQTPSHQVTQMGQEVILRCVPISNHLYFYWYRQILGQKVEFLVSFYNNEISEKSEIFDDQFSVERPDGSNFTLKIRSTKLEDSAMYFCASTASGSYEQYFGPGTRLTVT.

The V gene is TRBV7-8, the J gene TRBJ2-1, with 8 bases identical to TRBD1. The CDR3 is 15 residues long. In germline, CDR1 is SGHVS, CDR2 FQNEAQ. V shed 5 bases, J shed 7 bases, and the junction held 10 bases outside the gene matches. Here the CDR3 DNA reads TGTGCCAGCAGCCCTTCTCCGACAGGGGTAAATGAGCAGTTCTTC. Residues: CASSPSPTGVNEQFF. The whole variable domain, remainder taken from reference TRBV7-8 and TRBJ2-1, is GAGVSQSPRYKVAKRGQDVALRCDPISGHVSLFWYQQALGQGPEFLTYFQNEAQLDKSGLPSDRFFAERPEGSVSTLKIQRTQQEDSAVYLCASSPSPTGVNEQFFGPGTRLTVL.

The chain links TRBV19 to TRBJ2-3; tentative D call: TRBD1 (6 bases). Looked up from germline, CDR1 is LNHDA and CDR2 is SQIVND (reference sequence). Trimming removed 3 bases at V and 10 bases at J, with 14 bases between. This CDR3 has 13 amino acids. The CDR3 bases are TGTGCCAGTAGTATTTCGAGCAGGGGTGCGCAGTATTTT. It encodes CASSISSRGAQYF.

The rearrangement uses TRBV5-4 and TRBJ2-6; D possibly corresponds to TRBD1 (6 bases). Trimming shortened V by 5 bases and J by 2 bases, and 20 bases separated the two germline ends. The CDR3 covers 18 residues. Germline loops: CDR1 SGHNT, CDR2 YYREEE (reference sequence). CDR3 DNA sequence: TGTGCCAGCAGTCCCAGCCCCCCACAGGGTACTGGGGCCAACGTCCTGACTTTC. It yields the protein CASSPSPPQGTGANVLTF.

This chain links TRBV7-6 with TRBJ2-1; no definite D call. The CDR3 runs to 13 residues. Per germline, CDR1 SGHVS and CDR2 FNYEAQ. Trimming removed 5 bases at V and 10 bases at J, with 15 bases between. The CDR3 DNA is TGTGCCAGCAGCCCAGAGCCCCGCGACGAGCAGTTCTTC. The encoded protein is CASSPEPRDEQFF.

On this clone: At one boundary the junction diverges from the germline segment, which might be a read error. The genes are TRBV27 and TRBJ1-1, with a possible D match to TRBD1 (6 bases). CDR3 size: 12 residues. CDR1 and CDR2 (germline): MNHEY, SMNVEV (reference sequence). DNA for the CDR3: TGTGCCAACAGTTTGGGGGGCCGAGAAGCTTTCTTT. It is translated as CANSLGGREAFF.

The sample holds a few counts of this clone. The chain uses TRBV28 and TRBJ2-5; 9 bases align to TRBD2. The trim removed 5 bases at V and 5 bases at J, leaving 6 bases unmatched. Germline CDR1 and CDR2: MDHEN and SYDVKM. This CDR3 has 14 amino acids. The CDR3 nucleotides are TGTGCCAGCAGTCCCGCCGGGACTAGCGAGACCCAGTACTTC. Its protein product is CASSPAGTSETQYF.

This chain joins TRBV18 and TRBJ2-7; TRBD2 might be the D (6 bases). This CDR3 is 15 amino acids long. The germline V gene has CDR1 KGHSH and CDR2 LQKENI. V lost 1 base, J lost 7 bases, and 17 bases lay in between. For the CDR3, the DNA is TGTGCCAGCTCACCACTGGCGGGGACCTCAGTTGAGCAGTACTTC. This sequence encodes CASSPLAGTSVEQYF.

The chain combines TRBV7-2 with TRBJ2-3; no firm D call. V was pared by 4 bases and J by 6 bases, with 14 bases between. The length of the CDR3 is 14 residues. Germline CDR1 and CDR2: SGHTA and FQGNSA. The CDR3 DNA reads as TGTGCCAGCAGCTCACTTACCAAAAGGGATACGCAGTATTTT. Residues: CASSSLTKRDTQYF.

This clone has a handful of counts. CDR3: CASSLPLARRETQYF. The DNA for the CDR3 is TGTGCCAGCAGTTTACCCTTGGCGCGTCGAGAGACCCAGTACTTC. The V and J genes are TRBV28 and TRBJ2-5; D not certain. Trimming left V 2 bases short and J 4 bases short, with 14 bases between. Germline assignment: CDR1 MDHEN and CDR2 SYDVKM. This CDR3 region has 15 residues.

The chain employs TRBV10-3 and TRBJ1-2; D is perhaps TRBD1 (6 bases). V lost 4 bases and J 3 bases, leaving 9 bases between the germline ends. Germline lookup yields CDR1 ENHRY and CDR2 SYGVKD. The CDR3 covers 13 residues. CDR3 nucleotide sequence: TGTGCCATCAGTGCGCGACAGGACTATGGCTACACCTTC. The encoded protein is CAISARQDYGYTF.

The chain combines TRBV4-1 with TRBJ2-1; 8 positions match TRBD2. Trimming took 3 bases from V and 6 from J; bases not matched to a gene: 7. CDR1 is MGHRA and CDR2 is YSYEKL in the germline V gene. CDR3 length: 15 residues. CDR3: CASSQTGLGGNEQFF. The CDR3 DNA reads as TGCGCCAGCAGCCAGACGGGACTAGGGGGCAATGAGCAGTTCTTC.

This clone was picked up a small number of times. The rearrangement links TRBV6-4 to TRBJ2-7, with D maybe TRBD2 (6 bases). The CDR3 totals 15 residues. V was clipped by 9 bases and J by 7 bases, with 25 bases between them. Germline V CDR1 and CDR2: MRHNA, SNTAGT. CDR3 in amino acids: CARRSGTSNPREQYF. The DNA for the CDR3 is TGTGCCAGAAGATCCGGGACTTCGAACCCGAGGGAGCAGTACTTC.

This rearrangement joins TRBV5-1 to TRBJ1-2; D gene ambiguous. This CDR3 spans 13 amino acids. Germline V gene sequence: CDR1 SGHRS, CDR2 YFSETQ. V lost 5 bases to trimming and J lost 5 bases, with 13 bases between them. CDR3 nucleotide sequence: TGCGCCAGCAGACGCTGGACGGAGTATGGCTACACCTTC. Its protein is CASRRWTEYGYTF.

The rearrangement joins TRBV9 to TRBJ2-2; D is uncertain. The germline V gene has CDR1 SGDLS and CDR2 YYNGEE. Trimming shortened V by 5 bases and J by 5 bases, and 4 bases separated the two germline ends. The length of the CDR3 is 11 residues. CDR3 in DNA: TGTGCCAGCAGAGGAACCGGGGAGCTGTTTTTT. This sequence encodes CASRGTGELFF.

This clone turned up a few times. The rearrangement uses TRBV30 and TRBJ2-7; TRBD2 might be the D (5 bases). CDR1 is GTSNPN and CDR2 is SVGIG in the germline V gene (reference sequence). The V end lost 2 bases, the J end lost 7 bases, and 12 bases lay between the germline ends. CDR3 length: 12 residues. The CDR3 DNA is TGTGCCTGGAGTCCTCCATCGGGGGAGCAGTACTTC. Amino acid sequence: CAWSPPSGEQYF.

A few counts support this clone. One junction end does not reproduce the germline sequence, and a read error may be involved. At the DNA level, this CDR3 is encoded by other sequences in the same sample as well. The chain couples TRBV7-2 to TRBJ1-3; D not resolved. Per germline, CDR1 SGHTA and CDR2 FQGNSA. The CDR3 extends over 16 amino acids. The CDR3 DNA is TGTGCCAGTAGCTTTACTTCAGTGACCTCTGGAAACACCATATATTTT. The encoded protein is CASSFTSVTSGNTIYF.

This clone was detected a few times. The chain is built from TRBV27 and TRBJ2-1; maybe TRBD2 (13 bases). V was pared by 6 bases and J by 6 bases, with 36 bases between. The CDR3 is made up of 21 amino acids. Germline V gene data show CDR1 as MNHEY and CDR2 as SMNVEV (reference sequence). The CDR3 region is CASSKGTGGVGLAGVFNEQFF. CDR3 bases: TGTGCCAGCAGCAAAGGGACAGGGGGCGTTGGACTAGCGGGAGTATTCAATGAGCAGTTCTTC.

CDR3 sequence: CAVGVDRVNTEAFF. The CDR3 bases are TGTGCCGTCGGGGTAGACCGTGTGAACACTGAAGCTTTCTTT. The chain has TRBV2 and TRBJ1-1, with D uncertain. Between the trimmed V and J ends, which lost 11 bases and 0 bases, there was a span of 16 bases. This CDR3 contains 14 residues. Germline V gene sequence: CDR1 SNHLY, CDR2 FYNNEI.

The chain carries TRBV11-2 and TRBJ2-1, with 9 bases lining up with TRBD1. The CDR3 extends over 12 amino acids. In germline, CDR1 is SGHAT, CDR2 FQNNGV. V shed 8 bases and J 8 bases; nucleotides not matched to a gene: 4. This chain's CDR3 is CASGDRVDEQFF. CDR3 in DNA: TGTGCCAGCGGGGACAGGGTGGATGAGCAGTTCTTC. Full variable domain (missing parts from reference TRBV11-2 and TRBJ2-1): EAGVAQSPRYKIIEKRQSVAFWCNPISGHATLYWYQQILGQGPKLLIQFQNNGVVDDSQLPKDRFSAERLKGVDSTLKIQPAKLEDSAVYLCASGDRVDEQFFGPGTRLTVL.

The chain carries TRBV11-2 and TRBJ2-5; 7 nucleotides agree with TRBD1. V lost 5 bases to trimming and J lost 3 bases; unmatched junction nucleotides: 9. This CDR3 spans 15 amino acids. CDR1 and CDR2 from the germline V gene are SGHAT and FQNNGV. In DNA form, the CDR3 reads TGTGCCAGCAGCCCCCAGGGACAGAGAAAAGAGACCCAGTACTTC. Its protein product is CASSPQGQRKETQYF.

The chain is built from TRBV9 and TRBJ2-7, with unresolved D. Trimming pared 1 base from V and 0 bases from J, leaving 11 bases between. The CDR3 consists of 15 residues. Per germline, CDR1 SGDLS and CDR2 YYNGEE. CDR3 loop: CASSVSDKSSYEQYF. The CDR3 nucleotides read TGTGCCAGCAGCGTAAGCGACAAGAGCTCCTACGAGCAGTACTTC.

This clone has more than one count but fewer than ten. The chain recombines TRBV19 with TRBJ2-3, with a possible D match to TRBD2 (6 bases). Trimming cost V 5 bases and J 3 bases, with 12 bases left between them. CDR3 length: 14 residues. Germline values: CDR1 LNHDA, CDR2 SQIVND (reference sequence). CDR3 protein: CASSALEGTDTQYF. CDR3 in DNA: TGTGCCAGTAGTGCCCTGGAGGGAACAGATACGCAGTATTTT.

This clone has only a few counts. The chain uses TRBV4-1 and TRBJ2-2; D is undetermined. Germline CDR1 MGHRA, CDR2 YSYEKL. CDR3 size: 18 residues. Between the trimmed V and J ends, which lost 5 bases and 0 bases, there was a span of 19 bases. Written as DNA, the CDR3 is TGCGCCAGCAGCATAACCGCCTTGAGACACACGAACACCGGGGAGCTGTTTTTT. As protein: CASSITALRHTNTGELFF.

This clone was observed a handful of times. This rearrangement joins TRBV5-8 to TRBJ1-2; D remains unclear. This CDR3 is 16 amino acids long. Germline values: CDR1 SGHTS, CDR2 YDEGEE. The V and J ends lost 7 bases and 6 bases respectively, with 25 bases between them. CDR3 DNA sequence: TGTGCCAGCCGCCAGGTTGAGGGAAACATTAAGGATGGCTACACCTTC. Translated, it gives CASRQVEGNIKDGYTF.

CDR3 sequence reads: CASSLEGAGWDEQFF. As DNA, the CDR3 is TGTGCCAGCAGCTTAGAAGGGGCGGGCTGGGATGAGCAGTTCTTC. V and J are TRBV7-9 and TRBJ2-1, with D possibly being TRBD1 or TRBD2 (5 bases each). Deletions cut 1 base from V and 8 bases from J, with 15 bases between. CDR1 is SEHNR and CDR2 is FQNEAQ in the germline V gene (reference sequence). The CDR3 is made up of 15 amino acids.